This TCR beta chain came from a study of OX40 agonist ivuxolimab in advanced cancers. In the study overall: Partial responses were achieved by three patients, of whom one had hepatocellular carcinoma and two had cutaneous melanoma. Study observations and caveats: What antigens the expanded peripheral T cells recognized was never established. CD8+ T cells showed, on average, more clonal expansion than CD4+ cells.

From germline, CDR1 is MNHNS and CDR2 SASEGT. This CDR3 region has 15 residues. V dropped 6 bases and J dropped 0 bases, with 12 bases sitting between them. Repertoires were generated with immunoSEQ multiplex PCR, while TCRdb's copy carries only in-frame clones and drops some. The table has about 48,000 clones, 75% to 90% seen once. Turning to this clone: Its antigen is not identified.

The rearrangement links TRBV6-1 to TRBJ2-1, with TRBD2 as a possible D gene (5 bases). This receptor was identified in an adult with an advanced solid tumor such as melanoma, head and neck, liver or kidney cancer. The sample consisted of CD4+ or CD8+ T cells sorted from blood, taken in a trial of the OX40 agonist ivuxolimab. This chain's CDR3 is CASRGLGSSYNEQFF. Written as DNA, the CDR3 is TGTGCCAGCAGAGGACTGGGGAGCTCCTACAATGAGCAGTTCTTC.